What follows is one T cell receptor (beta chain) and its context. In the original processing: Estimated nucleated cell counts came from reference gene primer amplification. Clones were sequenced by immunoSEQ multiplex PCR, and TCRdb holds only the in-frame ones, with some missing. The DNA was the basis for D and trimming; V, J and clone size are from that table. The sample contains around 100,000 clones, less than 90% of which appear only once. The CDR3 length is 16 residues. V was pared by 5 bases and J by 4 bases, with 18 bases between. In germline, CDR1 is SGHTA, CDR2 FQGNSA. This specimen belongs to a study of blood T cell repertoires in COVID-19. Study details: The origin of the acute and convalescent COVID-19 samples was the United States, Italy and Spain. T cells, B-cell-depleted T cells, or PBMCs provided the cDNA or gDNA that served as material.

Sequencing was done on a sample of peripheral blood. The TCR comes from a man aged 25 to 45 in a cohort sampled during active COVID-19. The rearrangement joins TRBV7-2 to TRBJ2-1; D remains ambiguous. The CDR3 reads CASSPRYGTEYNEQFF. DNA for the CDR3: TGTGCCAGCAGCCCTCGGTACGGCACGGAGTACAATGAGCAGTTCTTC.